This T cell receptor beta chain was documented in a study of T cell responses to AZD1222 COVID-19 vaccine. Study summary: Whether given at about 4 or about 12 weeks, second doses were pooled.

CDR3 length: 15 amino acids. V lost 3 bases to trimming and J lost 0 bases, with 10 bases between them. The germline gives CDR1 MNHEY, CDR2 SMNVEV (reference sequence). The study, taken as a whole, reports: Of the AZD1222 recipients, only 5 or 6 were seropositive at baseline. Targets within unmutated variant regions were reportedly found for nearly half of spike-specific TCRs.

Measured with immunoSEQ multiplex PCR; TCRdb has only the in-frame clones, and not every one. Seen here are roughly 190,000 clones, approximately 90% observed once, and the top ten hold over 0.75%. Worth noting for this clone: The antigen is unknown.

Sequencing was performed on peripheral blood, taken on day 0 of AZD1222 vaccination. The gene calls are TRBV27 and TRBJ2-3; a possible D gene is TRBD2 (5 bases). The receptor's source is an adult in good health. DNA for the CDR3: TGTGCCAGCAGTTTCGGGGATGCTAGCACAGATACGCAGTATTTT. It codes for CASSFGDASTDTQYF.